Listed below are T cell receptor beta chains from one sample, sequenced in a study of blood T cell repertoires in COVID-19. Measured with immunoSEQ multiplex PCR; TCRdb has only the in-frame clones, and not every one. The sample contains roughly 57,000 clones, more than 90% of which appear only once. Sequenced material: peripheral blood. The receptor set was obtained from a human donor in a cohort sampled during active COVID-19. Each CDR3 is given with its conserved first and last residue. The order of the fields is D gene, clone size, V gene, J gene, CDR3 DNA, CDR3 protein. The D gene is left open where the match is weak. Part of the rows lack a size; the others show once, few, many or a class for expanded clones.

d_gene: -; abundance: few; v_gene: TRBV30; j_gene: TRBJ1-5; CDR3nt: TGTGCCTGGAGTCCCGCCCCCCAGGTGGGCAATCAGCCCCAGCATTTT; CDR3aa: CAWSPAPQVGNQPQHF
d_gene: -; abundance: -; v_gene: TRBV4-1; j_gene: TRBJ2-5; CDR3nt: TGCGCCAGCAGCCAACCGACAACCGCCCAAGAGACCCAGTACTTC; CDR3aa: CASSQPTTAQETQYF
d_gene: TRBD2; abundance: -; v_gene: TRBV4-2; j_gene: TRBJ2-1; CDR3nt: TGTGCCAGCAGCCAAGCTAGCGGGTATAGCTCCTACAATGAGCAGTTCTTC; CDR3aa: CASSQASGYSSYNEQFF
d_gene: TRBD2; abundance: -; v_gene: TRBV7-8; j_gene: TRBJ2-3; CDR3nt: TGTGCCAGCAGCCTGTCACCTAGCGGGGGGGCCAGGGATACGCAGTATTTT; CDR3aa: CASSLSPSGGARDTQYF
d_gene: -; abundance: -; v_gene: TRBV19; j_gene: TRBJ2-1; CDR3nt: TGTGCCAGTAGATCGGGATACAATGAGCAGTTCTTC; CDR3aa: CASRSGYNEQFF
d_gene: -; abundance: -; v_gene: TRBV29-1; j_gene: TRBJ1-1; CDR3nt: TGCAGCGTTGAATATTCGAGCACTGAAGCTTTCTTT; CDR3aa: CSVEYSSTEAFF
d_gene: TRBD1; abundance: -; v_gene: TRBV19; j_gene: TRBJ1-5; CDR3nt: TGTGCCAGTAGTACAATGGGACAGGGAGGCAATCAGCCCCAGCATTTT; CDR3aa: CASSTMGQGGNQPQHF
d_gene: TRBD1; abundance: few; v_gene: TRBV11-3; j_gene: TRBJ2-5; CDR3nt: TGTGCCAGCAGCTCCGGGACAGGTGTATGGGAGACCCAGTACTTC; CDR3aa: CASSSGTGVWETQYF
d_gene: TRBD1; abundance: -; v_gene: TRBV4-1; j_gene: TRBJ1-2; CDR3nt: TGCGCCAGCTCCCTCTCGGGACAGGGGAATGGGTATGGCTACACCTTC; CDR3aa: CASSLSGQGNGYGYTF
d_gene: -; abundance: few; v_gene: TRBV5-4; j_gene: TRBJ2-7; CDR3nt: TGTGCCAGCAGCGACCACAGGGACTATCCCTACGAGCAGTACTTC; CDR3aa: CASSDHRDYPYEQYF